This TCR beta chain appears in the sequencing data of a study of cytotoxic CD8 clonotypes in ibrutinib-treated CLL. This clone was seen only a few times. TCRdb's table, derived via immunoSEQ multiplex PCR, lists solely in-frame clones and lacks some. This table has more than 15,000 clones, approximately 60% appearing once. This sequence was found in a human donor with chronic lymphocytic leukemia. Material: PBMCs, obtained after 12 months of ibrutinib treatment.

This CDR3 is CASSLVGLYQETQYF. CDR3 in DNA: TGTGCCAGCAGTTTAGTGGGCCTTTACCAAGAGACCCAGTACTTC. V is TRBV28 and J is TRBJ2-5; D unclear. The CDR3 spans 15 residues. CDR1 and CDR2 (germline): MDHEN, SYDVKM. The V gene lost 2 bases and the J gene lost 0 bases, with 10 bases spanning the gap.